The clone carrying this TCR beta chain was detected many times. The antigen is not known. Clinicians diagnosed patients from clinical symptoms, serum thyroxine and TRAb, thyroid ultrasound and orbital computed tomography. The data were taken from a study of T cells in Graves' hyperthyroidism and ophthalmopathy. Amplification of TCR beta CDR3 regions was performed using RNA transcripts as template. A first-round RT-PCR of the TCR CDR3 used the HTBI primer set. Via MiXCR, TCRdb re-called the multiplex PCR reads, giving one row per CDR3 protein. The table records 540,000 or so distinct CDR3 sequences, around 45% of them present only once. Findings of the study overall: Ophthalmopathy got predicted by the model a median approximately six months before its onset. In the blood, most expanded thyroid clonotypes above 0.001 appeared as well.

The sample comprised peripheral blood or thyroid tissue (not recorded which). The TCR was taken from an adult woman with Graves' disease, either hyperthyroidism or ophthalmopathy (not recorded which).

CDR3 amino acids: CASSLEGPTRGKLFF. CDR3 nucleotide sequence: TGTGCCAGCAGCTTAGAGGGTCCTACGAGAGGAAAACTGTTTTTT. V usage is TRBV7-9 and J usage is TRBJ1-4; D is undetermined. With 1 base removed from V and 10 bases from J, the gap between germline ends came to 16 bases. CDR1 and CDR2 from the germline V gene are SEHNR and FQNEAQ (reference sequence). CDR3 size: 15 residues.